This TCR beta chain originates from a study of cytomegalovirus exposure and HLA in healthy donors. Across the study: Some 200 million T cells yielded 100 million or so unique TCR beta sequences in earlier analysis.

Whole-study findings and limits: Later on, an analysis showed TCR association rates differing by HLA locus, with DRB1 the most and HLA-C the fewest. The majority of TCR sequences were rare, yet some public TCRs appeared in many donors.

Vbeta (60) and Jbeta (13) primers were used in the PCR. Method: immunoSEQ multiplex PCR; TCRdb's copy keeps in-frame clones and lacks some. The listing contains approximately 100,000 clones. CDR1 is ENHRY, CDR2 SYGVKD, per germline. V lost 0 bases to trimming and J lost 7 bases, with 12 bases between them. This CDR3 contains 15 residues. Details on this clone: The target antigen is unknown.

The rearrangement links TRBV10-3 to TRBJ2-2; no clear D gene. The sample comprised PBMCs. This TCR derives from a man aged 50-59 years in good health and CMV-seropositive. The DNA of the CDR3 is TGTGCCATCAGTGAGTCAACTATGTGGGTCGGGGAGCTGTTTTTT. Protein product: CAISESTMWVGELFF.